This T cell receptor beta chain was recorded in a study of T-cell reconstitution after alpha-beta-depleted transplantation in children (TCRdb year 2016). Regarding the complete study: T-cell immune reconstitution after TCRalphabeta/CD19-depleted allogeneic hematopoietic cell transplantation in children was quantitatively tracked in the study by means of TCR repertoire profiling.

Of note for this clonotype: The antigen this receptor binds is unknown. Base qualities are not recorded, but no much larger clone differs from it by a single base.

The CDR3 runs 15 residues from the cysteine to the phenylalanine. The DNA shown is the 45-base CDR3, in frame from base 1. Via the germline V gene, CDR1 is SGHDN and CDR2 FVKESK. The V end loses 1 base and the J end loses 3 bases, and a stretch of 12 bases separates them. The treatment or condition label on this specimen signifies: allogeneic hematopoietic cell transplantation with graft depleted of TCRalphabeta T cells and CD19 B cells. TCRalphabeta/CD19-depleted allogeneic hematopoietic cell grafts were given to the transplant recipients, all of whom were children. Library preparation employed PCR. Sequencing instrument: Illumina HiSeq 2500. TCR library preparation used molecular barcoding, with unique molecular identifiers applied to normalize quantification of the TCRbeta repertoire. Starting from the raw public reads, TCRdb applied fastp trimming at Q25, assembled clones with MiXCR and retained in-frame beta chains. For every CDR3 protein sequence, its rows merge into one entry that carries the most common genes and DNA. The sample table records 70,000 to 95,000 distinct CDR3 sequences; roughly 15% of these occur just once. Roughly a fifth of the sample is held by the ten biggest clonotypes.

Study-wide findings and limitations: Over the following months the frequencies of hyperexpanded clones went down, and after one year T-cell counts and TCRbeta diversity were mostly credited to newly produced T cells. Apparently early alphabetaT-cell count recovery about two months after transplant reportedly relied on only several hundred rapidly expanded clones derived from non-depleted graft cells. In some patients, high TCRbeta diversity at day 60 was attributed to recipient T cells and intrathymic progenitors that had survived conditioning.

The chain links TRBV14 with TRBJ1-2; a tentative D call is TRBD1 (5 bases match). This receptor was taken from a male patient between 2 and 15 years old who had a stem cell transplant for acute lymphoblastic leukemia, so the T cells may come from the graft donor. The source material was PBMCs, mostly from graft donor cells, sampled 180 days after TCRalphabeta/CD19-depleted stem cell transplant. This receptor carries the CDR3 CASSQGPGAYYGYTF. The sequence in DNA is TGTGCCAGCAGCCAAGGACCCGGGGCCTACTATGGCTACACCTTC. Here the CDR3 is joined to the reference TRBV14 and TRBJ1-2 genes, and the full variable domain is: EAGVTQFPSHSVIEKGQTVTLRCDPISGHDNLYWYRRVMGKEIKFLLHFVKESKQDESGMPNNRFLAERTGGTYSTLKVQPAELEDSGVYFCASSQGPGAYYGYTFGSGTRLTVV.